This T cell receptor beta chain was identified in a study of blood T cells in healthy people across ages. Overall study findings and caveats: Age brought a roughly linear fall in TCR beta diversity measured per million T cells.

Donor samples were obtained from healthy Caucasian individuals from Russia, aged about 6 to 95. Concerning this clonotype: Its antigen is not known.

The CDR3 is 12 amino acids. V lost 8 bases and J 7 bases, leaving 14 bases between the germline ends. Through a sample-barcoded 5' primer and a J-beta primer mix, a second PCR was run for about 6 to 11 cycles. Each of the samples gave a minimum of 2.5 million paired-end reads that contained CDR3. TCRdb passed the 5' RACE reads through MiXCR, listing each CDR3 protein once. The sample has fewer than 650,000 distinct CDR3 sequences, 25% to 35% seen once. This same sample was also taken into another study, of T cells of mothers and their children. From that second work: Thymic selection, a shaping force on TCR recombination output, acts similarly in related and unrelated pairs.

The TCR was taken from a boy younger than 10 in good health. This chain joins TRBV12-3 or TRBV12-4 and TRBJ1-2, with D possibly TRBD1 on 5 matching bases. Sequenced input: blood. The CDR3, as DNA: TGTGCCAGCTCCCTCGGGGGGATTGGCTACACCTTC. It codes for CASSLGGIGYTF.